The 15 T cell receptor beta chains given below trace back to one sample, sequenced in a study of T cell responses to AZD1222 COVID-19 vaccine. Measured with immunoSEQ multiplex PCR; TCRdb has only the in-frame clones, and not every one. The sample has 65,000 to 85,000 clones; roughly 85% are singletons. The material was peripheral blood, obtained on day 0 of AZD1222 vaccination. All receptors derive from an adult in good health.

V and J are TRBV5-6 and TRBJ2-5, with 9 bases aligning to TRBD1. There are 15 residues in the CDR3. Germline values: CDR1 SGHDT, CDR2 YYEEEE. V was pared by 5 bases and J by 5 bases, with 10 bases of the junction left unmatched. CDR3 sequence (DNA): TGTGCCAGCAGACCTACAGGGGGCGGATGGGAGACCCAGTACTTC. Protein product: CASRPTGGGWETQYF. The full variable domain, rest sourced from reference TRBV5-6 and TRBJ2-5, is DAGVTQSPTHLIKTRGQQVTLRCSPKSGHDTVSWYQQALGQGPQFIFQYYEEEERQRGNFPDRFSGHQFPNYSSELNVNALLLGDSALYLCASRPTGGGWETQYFGPGTRLLVL.

The chain combines TRBV6-5 with TRBJ2-4; the match to TRBD2 covers 8 bases. The V and J ends lost 0 bases and 8 bases, in that order; junction bases with no gene match: 3. This CDR3 is 14 amino acids long. Germline V gene lookup returns CDR1 MNHEY and CDR2 SVGAGI. CDR3 in amino acids: CASSYSASGYIQYF. Written as DNA, the CDR3 is TGTGCCAGCAGTTACTCGGCTAGCGGGTACATTCAGTACTTC.

J is TRBJ1-3 and V is TRBV5-4; TRBD1 matches at 7 bases. V was pared by 4 bases and J by 8 bases, with 6 bases of the junction left unmatched. Looked up from germline, CDR1 is SGHNT and CDR2 is YYREEE (reference sequence). The CDR3 spans 13 residues. The CDR3, as DNA: TGTGCCAGCAGCCCCCCCCAGGGGGACACCATATATTTT. This encodes CASSPPQGDTIYF.

The chain joins TRBV18 to TRBJ1-5; unclear D gene. Germline V gene data show CDR1 as KGHSH and CDR2 as LQKENI. Trimming took off 4 bases at V and 5 bases at J, with 15 bases between the two ends. The length of the CDR3 is 15 residues. For the CDR3, the DNA is TGTGCCAGCTCACAGGACGTAATTGAGTATCAGCCCCAGCATTTT. Protein sequence: CASSQDVIEYQPQHF.

CDR3 DNA sequence: TGTGCCATCAGTGAGTCGAACAGGCACAATGAGCAGTTCTTC. Its protein product is CAISESNRHNEQFF. The chain has TRBV10-3 and TRBJ2-1; possible D gene TRBD1, 5 bases. The CDR3 sequence is 14 residues long. Germline values: CDR1 ENHRY, CDR2 SYGVKD. The V gene lost 0 bases and the J gene lost 5 bases, with 8 bases spanning the gap.

The genes are TRBV29-1 and TRBJ1-1; D uncertain. CDR3 length: 11 amino acids. Trimming took off 7 bases at V and 0 bases at J, with 6 bases between the two ends. Germline CDR1 is SQVTM and CDR2 is ANQGSEA. CDR3 loop: CSARMNTEAFF. The CDR3 DNA is TGCAGCGCCCGGATGAACACTGAAGCTTTCTTT.

The chain links TRBV6-4 to TRBJ2-1; D remains ambiguous. Germline V lookup: CDR1 MRHNA, CDR2 SNTAGT. V was cut by 2 bases and J by 0 bases, with 8 bases left in between. The CDR3 totals 15 residues. The CDR3 DNA follows: TGTGCCAGCAGTGACGTGGGTGGCTCCTACAATGAGCAGTTCTTC. It is translated as CASSDVGGSYNEQFF.

V is TRBV4-1 and J is TRBJ2-5, with D unresolved. This CDR3 has 14 amino acids. V was shortened by 3 bases and J by 3 bases, with 11 bases between the two germline ends. CDR1 and CDR2 (germline): MGHRA, YSYEKL. The CDR3: CASSQSRSEETQYF. The CDR3 DNA is TGCGCCAGCAGCCAGAGTCGCAGCGAAGAGACCCAGTACTTC.

The chain employs TRBV6-4 and TRBJ1-2; a weak D match, TRBD1 (5 bases). Germline-derived CDR1 and CDR2 are MRHNA and SNTAGT. The CDR3 has 13 residues. V lost 2 bases, J lost 6 bases, and 10 bases lay in between. The CDR3 is CASSDGGPHGYTF. CDR3 coding DNA: TGTGCCAGCAGTGACGGGGGACCTCATGGCTACACCTTC.

The CDR3 protein is CASSYSTLGETQYF. CDR3 nucleotides: TGTGCCAGCAGTTACTCAACCTTGGGGGAGACCCAGTACTTC. V usage is TRBV6-5 and J usage is TRBJ2-5; D is uncertain. The CDR3 totals 14 residues. V shed 0 bases and J shed 5 bases, with 10 bases lying between them. Germline assignment: CDR1 MNHEY and CDR2 SVGAGI.

The CDR3 is CSASFRGETQYF. CDR3 DNA: TGCAGTGCTAGTTTCCGGGGGGAGACCCAGTACTTC. The rearrangement uses TRBV20-1 and TRBJ2-5, with D maybe TRBD2 (6 bases). Germline CDR1 DFQATT, CDR2 SNEGSKA (reference sequence). The CDR3 length is 12 residues. Trimming cost V 3 bases and J 5 bases, with 10 bases left between them.

The chain uses TRBV18 and TRBJ1-2; D might be TRBD1 (6 bases). Trimming pared 1 base from V and 2 bases from J, leaving 8 bases between. Germline V gives CDR1 KGHSH, CDR2 LQKENI. This CDR3 has 14 residues. Here the CDR3 reads CASSPQQGNYGYTF. Written as DNA, the CDR3 is TGTGCCAGCTCACCACAACAGGGAAACTATGGCTACACCTTC.

The DNA of the CDR3 is TGTGCCAGCAGCCCCCGACTAGCGGGAACCTACGAGCAGTACTTC. This gives the protein CASSPRLAGTYEQYF. The V gene is TRBV6-5, the J gene TRBJ2-7; TRBD2 aligns across 11 bases. CDR3 length: 15 amino acids. Losses at the gene ends were 6 bases for V and 2 bases for J; bases not matched to a gene: 6. Germline V CDR1 and CDR2: MNHEY, SVGAGI.

This rearrangement joins TRBV7-3 to TRBJ1-1, with D maybe TRBD1 (5 bases). Trimming left V 5 bases short and J 2 bases short, with 12 bases between. The CDR3 runs to 14 residues. The germline CDR1 and CDR2 sequences are SGHTA and FQGTGA. The CDR3 loop is CASSPGHTNTEAFF. Written as DNA, the CDR3 is TGTGCCAGCAGCCCTGGACATACTAACACTGAAGCTTTCTTT.

The chain combines TRBV9 with TRBJ1-5, with 12 positions matching TRBD1. The CDR3 consists of 17 residues. The germline gives CDR1 SGDLS, CDR2 YYNGEE. Germline trimming cut 3 bases from V and 0 bases from J; bases unmatched to any gene: 4. The CDR3 region is CASSAGTGGYSNQPQHF. CDR3 nucleotides: TGTGCCAGCAGCGCCGGGACAGGGGGCTATAGCAATCAGCCCCAGCATTTT.